This T cell receptor beta chain is drawn from a study of blood T cell repertoires in COVID-19. Study as a whole: Acute-phase and convalescent COVID-19 samples originated in the United States, Italy and Spain.

The CDR3 has 15 amino acids. Germline lookup yields CDR1 SGHRS and CDR2 YFSETQ. The V gene lost 0 bases and the J gene lost 0 bases, with 9 bases spanning the gap. Measured with immunoSEQ multiplex PCR; TCRdb has only the in-frame clones, and not every one. The table lists some 400,000 clones, around 84% of them singletons. In its sample, this clone was seen once. The rearrangement uses TRBV5-1 and TRBJ1-1; D possibly corresponds to TRBD1 (5 bases). Sequenced input: peripheral blood. The receptor's source is a human donor in a cohort sampled during active COVID-19. The CDR3 spells CASSLAGGMNTEAFF. CDR3 coding DNA: TGCGCCAGCAGCTTGGCGGGGGGAATGAACACTGAAGCTTTCTTT.